This TCR beta chain was profiled in a study of blood T cell repertoires in COVID-19. Study information: Samples came from the United States, Italy and Spain, spanning acute and convalescent COVID-19. Nucleic acid was either cDNA or gDNA, and it came from T cells, B-cell-depleted T cells, or PBMCs.

This CDR3 comprises 14 residues. The germline CDR1 and CDR2 sequences are SGHRS and YFSETQ. Trimming left V 0 bases short and J 8 bases short, with 11 bases between. Per the original data handling: Reference gene primer amplification in the assay estimated nucleated cell counts. Sequencing used immunoSEQ multiplex PCR; TCRdb keeps in-frame clones, though not all of them. D and trimming come from the DNA, and the V and J calls and clone size come from that table. The table has roughly 250,000 clones, 75% to 85% seen once. The sample consisted of peripheral blood. The rearrangement joins TRBV5-1 to TRBJ1-4; perhaps TRBD1 as D (6 bases). The receptor's source is a woman aged 45-60 years with acute or convalescent COVID-19. CDR3 bases: TGCGCCAGCAGCTTGGGAACAGGGTCCGAAAAACTGTTTTTT. Its translation: CASSLGTGSEKLFF.